This TCR beta chain was sequenced during a study of T cell repertoires in cytomegalovirus infection. Trimming shortened V by 1 base and J by 3 bases, and 16 bases separated the two germline ends. Germline CDR1 is SNHLY and CDR2 is FYNNEI. CDR3 length equals 16 residues. This clonotype was detected ten times or more. TCRdb re-analysed the reads in MiXCR, keeping a single row per CDR3 protein. The table lists 250,000 to 300,000 distinct CDR3 sequences, roughly an eighth of them singletons. This clonotype was sampled from a human donor in good health (CMV status not recorded). Some clones in this sample may be carry-over from other donors' samples. This chain connects TRBV2 to TRBJ2-7; D possibly corresponds to TRBD1 (5 bases). Sequenced input: PBMCs. In DNA form, the CDR3 reads TGTGCCAGCAGTGAAGGGGGCCGTCGCCCCTACTACGAGCAGTACTTC. It specifies CASSEGGRRPYYEQYF.